This is a list of T cell receptor beta chains from one sample in a study of blood T cell repertoires in COVID-19. Measured with immunoSEQ multiplex PCR; TCRdb has only the in-frame clones, and not every one. Found here are 350,000 or so clones, approximately 87% of them singletons; the top ten hold less than 11%. The sample consisted of peripheral blood. The source is a woman between 25 and 40 years old with COVID-19, enrolled during active disease. The CDR3 runs from the conserved cysteine through the conserved F or W. A D gene is named only where the DNA matches it firmly. Size values are once, few and many counts, or a class for expanded clones, and some rows have none.

>TRBD2|TRBJ2-1|-|TRBV11-2
TGTGCCAGCAGTGAGTCGGGACTAGCGGGAGGTGAGCAGTTCTTC
CASSESGLAGGEQFF
>-|TRBJ2-7|-|TRBV19
TGTGCCAGTAGTTCAACCGGGACTGCGTTCTCCTACGAGCAGTACTTC
CASSSTGTAFSYEQYF
>-|TRBJ1-6|-|TRBV30
TGTGCCTGGAGCTCAAAACCACAGGGAGCATATAATTCACCCCTCCACTTT
CAWSSKPQGAYNSPLHF
>TRBD1|TRBJ2-7|-|TRBV6-5
TGTGCCAGCAGTTACTGGGACAGGGTCGAGCAGTACTTC
CASSYWDRVEQYF
>-|TRBJ1-4|many|TRBV29-1
TGCAGCGTTGGAGGGGAAAAACTGTTTTTT
CSVGGEKLFF
>TRBD1|TRBJ1-3|-|TRBV19
TGTGCCAGTTCCACAGGGGGAGCTGGAAACACCATATATTTT
CASSTGGAGNTIYF
>-|TRBJ2-7|-|TRBV5-6
TGTGCCAGCAGCTTGGTCGGGACGGGGGTCGAGCAGTACTTC
CASSLVGTGVEQYF
>-|TRBJ2-3|-|TRBV24-1
TGTGCCACCAGTGATTTGGGCGGCCGGGGTACGCAGTATTTT
CATSDLGGRGTQYF
>-|TRBJ2-3|-|TRBV27
TGTGCCAGCAGTTTAAGGCCAGGGGCGGGTACAGATACGCAGTATTTT
CASSLRPGAGTDTQYF
>-|TRBJ2-3|-|TRBV6-5
TGTGCCAGCAGGGGACAGAGGGGGGTGGATACGCAGTATTTT
CASRGQRGVDTQYF
>TRBD1|TRBJ1-1|once|TRBV18
TGTGCCAGCTCACCACCGACAGGGGGAAACACTGAAGCTTTCTTT
CASSPPTGGNTEAFF
>TRBD1|TRBJ2-1|-|TRBV2
TGTGCCAGCATTCCGGACAGGTACAATGAGCAGTTCTTC
CASIPDRYNEQFF
>-|TRBJ2-7|-|TRBV6-1
TGTGCCAGCAGTGATAGCGGACCTTACGAGCAGTACTTC
CASSDSGPYEQYF
>-|TRBJ2-2|few|TRBV13
TGTGCCAGTGGGACAAGCCACGGGGAGCTGTTTTTT
CASGTSHGELFF
>-|TRBJ1-6|-|TRBV30
TGTGCCTGGAACCCTACAGGAATTTATAATTCACCCCTCCACTTT
CAWNPTGIYNSPLHF
>TRBD2|TRBJ2-5|-|TRBV27
TGTGCCAGCAGTCGCATTCCGGGACTAGGGGAAGAGACCCAGTACTTC
CASSRIPGLGEETQYF
>TRBD2|TRBJ2-1|-|TRBV4-1
TGCGCCAGCAGCCCAACTAGCGGGTACTCCTACAATGAGCAGTTCTTC
CASSPTSGYSYNEQFF
>TRBD2|TRBJ2-7|-|TRBV4-3
TGCGCCAGCAGCGGCGGAGCGGGAGTCTCCTACGAGCAGTACTTC
CASSGGAGVSYEQYF
>TRBD1|TRBJ1-2|-|TRBV7-8
TGTGCCAGCAGCTTAGGACAGGGGACGTATGGCTACACCTTC
CASSLGQGTYGYTF
>-|TRBJ1-2|-|TRBV2
TGTGCCAGCAGTGATGCAGGGGTGAACTATGGCTACACCTTC
CASSDAGVNYGYTF
>TRBD1|TRBJ2-5|-|TRBV18
TGTGCCAGCTCACGGGGGACAGGCGAGGGGACCCAGTACTTC
CASSRGTGEGTQYF
>TRBD1|TRBJ2-3|-|TRBV30
TGTGCCTGGAGCGCACCCCGGGACAGGGCCCCAGATACGCAGTATTTT
CAWSAPRDRAPDTQYF
>-|TRBJ2-1|-|TRBV28
TGTGCCAGCAGAGCCTCCAATGAGCAGTTCTTC
CASRASNEQFF
>TRBD1|TRBJ1-4|-|TRBV7-9
TGTGCCAGCAGCTTAGGACAGGGTAATGAAAAACTGTTTTTT
CASSLGQGNEKLFF
>TRBD1|TRBJ2-7|-|TRBV7-8
TGTGCCAGCAGCCAGGGCCTAAGTAGGACAGGGTCGTACGAGCAGTACTTC
CASSQGLSRTGSYEQYF
>TRBD2|TRBJ2-3|-|TRBV5-1
TGCGCCAGCAGCTTGGCCTTAGCGGGCGGCACAGATACGCAGTATTTT
CASSLALAGGTDTQYF
>-|TRBJ2-1|-|TRBV6-4
TGTGCCAGCAGTGACTCCAACAGCCCGATGGATGAGCAGTTCTTC
CASSDSNSPMDEQFF